The 25 T cell receptor beta chains below all came from one sample that was sequenced in a study of early stage breast cancer tumors. Clones were read by immunoSEQ multiplex PCR, and TCRdb kept only the in-frame ones, dropping some. The data contain about 29,000 clones, approximately 84% of them singletons. Sequenced: blood. These TCRs come from a person aged 50 to 59 with breast cancer.

This chain joins TRBV4-2 and TRBJ1-1; no firm D call. In germline, CDR1 is LGHNA, CDR2 YNFKEQ. V was clipped by 2 bases and J by 1 base, with 5 bases between them. The CDR3 has 13 amino acids. The CDR3 here is CASSQPANTEAFF. CDR3 nucleotide sequence: TGTGCCAGCAGCCAACCAGCGAACACTGAAGCTTTCTTT.

The gene calls are TRBV21-1 and TRBJ2-5; TRBD1, the D gene given by the table, was not confirmed from the DNA. TRBV21-1 is a pseudogene segment. The CDR3 covers 15 residues. CDR3 region: CASRTGTGVQETQYF. The CDR3 DNA reads as TGTGCCAGCAGAACAGGGACAGGGGTCCAAGAGACCCAGTACTTC.

The chain has TRBV27 and TRBJ2-1; D might be TRBD2 (6 bases). V lost 1 base, J lost 5 bases, and 12 bases lay in between. Germline loops: CDR1 MNHEY, CDR2 SMNVEV (reference sequence). This CDR3 comprises 15 residues. CDR3 coding DNA: TGTGCCAGCAGTTTATTAGGCGGGATAGACAATGAGCAGTTCTTC. Translation: CASSLLGGIDNEQFF.

The gene calls are TRBV2 and TRBJ2-1, with a tentative D call TRBD2 (6 bases). V shed 3 bases and J shed 0 bases, with 12 bases lying between them. The CDR3 runs to 16 residues. Germline CDR1 SNHLY, CDR2 FYNNEI. CDR3 loop: CASSDKRAGSYNEQFF. The DNA of the CDR3 is TGTGCCAGCAGTGACAAGCGGGCGGGCTCCTACAATGAGCAGTTCTTC.

The chain combines TRBV7-2 with TRBJ1-1, with D possibly TRBD1 on 5 matching bases. The germline V and J ends were trimmed by 5 bases and 1 base, with 11 bases remaining between them. The CDR3 totals 14 residues. The germline V gene encodes CDR1 SGHTA and CDR2 FQGNSA. The CDR3, as DNA: TGTGCCAGCAGCCCGCGCGGGGGGAACACTGAAGCTTTCTTT. Its protein product is CASSPRGGNTEAFF.

This chain uses TRBV18 with TRBJ1-6; no clear D gene. The length of the CDR3 is 14 residues. Germline lookup yields CDR1 KGHSH and CDR2 LQKENI. Trimming removed 5 bases at V and 5 bases at J, with 10 bases between. CDR3 sequence (DNA): TGTGCCAGCTCAACCGGGATCGATAATTCACCCCTCCACTTT. Translating gives CASSTGIDNSPLHF.

The chain joins TRBV6-1 to TRBJ2-3; 8 nucleotides agree with TRBD2. V gave up 6 bases and J gave up 0 bases; unmatched junction bases: 2. CDR3 size: 14 residues. Germline values: CDR1 MNHNS, CDR2 SASEGT. CDR3 protein: CASSGGVSTDTQYF. The CDR3 bases are TGTGCCAGCAGCGGGGGGGTAAGCACAGATACGCAGTATTTT.

The genes are TRBV7-9 and TRBJ2-7; 9 bases agree with TRBD2. There are 16 residues in the CDR3. Germline values: CDR1 SEHNR, CDR2 FQNEAQ (reference sequence). The J segment lost 4 bases and the V segment lost 4 bases, leaving 11 bases of the junction unmatched. The CDR3: CASSSPRAGGRYEQYF. CDR3 nucleotide sequence: TGTGCCAGCAGCTCCCCCAGAGCGGGAGGACGGTACGAGCAGTACTTC.

The genes are TRBV5-4 and TRBJ1-2; 8 bases are a match to TRBD1. The CDR3 length is 17 residues. Germline CDR1 SGHNT, CDR2 YYREEE (reference sequence). The V segment lost 6 bases and the J segment 0 bases; nucleotides outside the gene matches: 13. The CDR3 spells CASTNLGQGNANYGYTF. CDR3 in DNA: TGTGCCAGCACAAACCTCGGACAGGGAAATGCTAACTATGGCTACACCTTC.

V and J are TRBV9 and TRBJ1-1; perhaps TRBD1 as D (5 bases). With 3 bases removed from V and 10 bases from J, the gap between germline ends came to 13 bases. This CDR3 region has 12 residues. CDR1 is SGDLS, CDR2 YYNGEE, per germline. DNA of the CDR3: TGTGCCAGCAGCGAGCAGGGTGGTGTAGCTTTCTTT. The encoded protein is CASSEQGGVAFF. The full variable domain, in which reference TRBV9 and TRBJ1-1 provide the parts outside the CDR3, is DSGVTQTPKHLITATGQRVTLRCSPRSGDLSVYWYQQSLDQGLQFLIQYYNGEERAKGNILERFSAQQFPDLHSELNLSSLELGDSALYFCASSEQGGVAFFGQGTRLTVV.

The chain employs TRBV7-2 and TRBJ2-7, with 13 bases identical to TRBD2. Germline V lookup: CDR1 SGHTA, CDR2 FQGNSA. The V and J ends lost 4 bases and 4 bases, in that order; junction bases with no gene match: 13. The CDR3 is made up of 18 amino acids. CDR3 nucleotides: TGTGCCAGCAGCTCCCGGACTAGCGGGAGAGGGGGCTCTTACGAGCAGTACTTC. Translation gives CASSSRTSGRGGSYEQYF.

The V gene is TRBV27, the J gene TRBJ1-1, with D possibly matching TRBD1 (5 bases). The CDR3 has 16 amino acids. V lost 7 bases and J 1 base, leaving 19 bases between the germline ends. CDR1 is MNHEY, CDR2 SMNVEV, per germline (reference sequence). The CDR3 nucleotides read TGTGCCAGCACTAAAGGGACTCCTGGGCCGAACACTGAAGCTTTCTTT. The encoded protein is CASTKGTPGPNTEAFF.

The chain has TRBV19 and TRBJ2-5; 9 nucleotides line up with TRBD1. The germline gives CDR1 LNHDA, CDR2 SQIVND (reference sequence). The CDR3 covers 15 residues. Trimming took 4 bases from V and 5 from J; bases not matched to a gene: 8. As DNA, the CDR3 is TGTGCCAGTAGTACGGGACAGGGTGCGTCGGAGACCCAGTACTTC. Its translation: CASSTGQGASETQYF. Using reference TRBV19 and TRBJ2-5 for the parts outside the CDR3, the full variable domain is DGGITQSPKYLFRKEGQNVTLSCEQNLNHDAMYWYRQDPGQGLRLIYYSQIVNDFQKGDIAEGYSVSREKKESFPLTVTSAQKNPTAFYLCASSTGQGASETQYFGPGTRLLVL.

The V call is TRBV2, the J call TRBJ1-2, with 11 bases fitting TRBD1. The V gene's germline CDR1 is SNHLY and CDR2 FYNNEI. CDR3 length: 13 residues. With 10 bases clipped from V and 10 bases from J, the junction kept 11 bases outside the gene matches. CDR3 coding DNA: TGTGCCAACACCCTGGGACAGGGGGTGTCCTACACCTTC. This encodes CANTLGQGVSYTF.

This clone was observed a single time. For the CDR3, the DNA is TGTGCCAGCAGCTATTCTACCGGGACAGGCCCCTACGAGCAGTACTTC. This translates into CASSYSTGTGPYEQYF. The chain has TRBV11-1 and TRBJ2-7; TRBD1 aligns across 8 bases. The CDR3 sequence is 16 residues long. Germline V gives CDR1 SGHAT, CDR2 FQDESV (reference sequence). V lost 4 bases to trimming and J lost 2 bases; unmatched junction nucleotides: 10.

V is TRBV7-8 and J is TRBJ2-7; D tentatively reads TRBD1 or TRBD2 (5 bases each). The germline V gene has CDR1 SGHVS and CDR2 FQNEAQ. V was cut by 5 bases and J by 4 bases, with 18 bases left in between. The CDR3 runs to 15 residues. Here the CDR3 DNA reads TGTGCCAGCAGCCCACGGGACGGCGGCCTGTACGAGCAGTACTTC. Protein sequence: CASSPRDGGLYEQYF.

The chain links TRBV28 to TRBJ1-4; D may be TRBD1 (5 bases). The CDR3 runs 15 residues. Trimming removed 5 bases at V and 8 bases at J, with 18 bases between. CDR1 and CDR2 from the germline V gene are MDHEN and SYDVKM. The CDR3 sequence is CASSHQGKGMEKLFF. The CDR3 DNA follows: TGTGCCAGCAGTCACCAGGGAAAAGGGATGGAAAAACTGTTTTTT.

The chain carries TRBV7-6 and TRBJ2-3, with D uncertain. This CDR3 region has 16 residues. Trimming stripped 5 bases from V and 2 bases from J, with 17 bases between. Germline CDR1 reads SGHVS; CDR2 reads FNYEAQ. For the CDR3, the DNA is TGTGCCAGCAGCCCGCGCGGACGGTCTATCACAGATACGCAGTATTTT. Its translation: CASSPRGRSITDTQYF. The variable domain in full, with the rest retrieved from reference TRBV7-6 and TRBJ2-3, is GAGVSQSPRYKVTKRGQDVALRCDPISGHVSLYWYRQALGQGPEFLTYFNYEAQQDKSGLPNDRFSAERPEGSISTLTIQRTEQRDSAMYRCASSPRGRSITDTQYFGPGTRLTVL.

V and J are TRBV9 and TRBJ1-2, with TRBD1 matching over 8 bases. Trimming at V came to 4 bases and at J to 4 bases, leaving 0 bases not matched to a gene. Germline lookup yields CDR1 SGDLS and CDR2 YYNGEE. The CDR3 contains 12 residues. The CDR3 sequence: CASSTGGYGYTF. DNA for the CDR3: TGTGCCAGCAGCACAGGGGGCTATGGCTACACCTTC.

This chain links TRBV29-1 with TRBJ2-3, with 7 bases identical to TRBD1. V lost 7 bases and J lost 6; bases outside the gene matches: 10. CDR1 is SQVTM and CDR2 is ANQGSEA in the germline V gene. The CDR3 covers 13 residues. CDR3 in DNA: TGCAGCGCCTCAGGACAGGATACCGATACGCAGTATTTT. Its protein product is CSASGQDTDTQYF.

The rearrangement uses TRBV4-1 and TRBJ2-7, with 11 bases that match TRBD1. V lost 1 base, J lost 5 bases, and 7 bases stayed unmatched. The CDR3 consists of 16 residues. Germline V gene sequence: CDR1 MGHRA, CDR2 YSYEKL. The CDR3: CASSQGGTGGSDEQYF. The CDR3 DNA reads as TGCGCCAGCAGCCAAGGGGGGACAGGGGGGTCGGACGAGCAGTACTTC.

This clone appeared a single time. The chain links TRBV10-3 to TRBJ1-1; 9 positions match TRBD1. The CDR3 spans 13 residues. Germline V gene lookup returns CDR1 ENHRY and CDR2 SYGVKD. Trimming cost V 2 bases and J 10 bases; bases outside gene matches: 5. CDR3: CAISEEVDRGAFF. As DNA, the CDR3 is TGTGCCATCAGTGAGGAGGTGGACAGGGGAGCTTTCTTT.

This clone appeared a few times. This chain connects TRBV4-1 to TRBJ1-2, with D possibly TRBD1 on 5 matching bases. Trimming removed 4 bases from V and 12 bases from J, with 12 bases in between. Germline V CDR1 and CDR2: MGHRA, YSYEKL. CDR3 length equals 11 residues. The CDR3, as DNA: TGCGCCAGCAGCCTCATAGGGGAGGACACCTTC. Protein sequence: CASSLIGEDTF.

The V and J genes are TRBV5-1 and TRBJ1-1; D gene uncertain. The V end was cut by 4 bases, the J end by 6 bases, with 13 bases between. The CDR3 runs to 13 residues. Germline V CDR1 and CDR2: SGHRS, YFSETQ. Here the CDR3 reads CASSPNPGAEAFF. The CDR3 DNA sequence: TGCGCCAGCAGCCCGAACCCCGGGGCTGAAGCTTTCTTT.

This chain joins TRBV27 and TRBJ1-4; 8 positions agree with TRBD1. V shed 8 bases, J shed 5 bases, and the junction held 7 bases outside the gene matches. This CDR3 spans 14 amino acids. Germline V gives CDR1 MNHEY, CDR2 SMNVEV (reference sequence). The CDR3 reads CASQTGTGNEKLFF. In DNA form, the CDR3 reads TGTGCCAGCCAAACCGGGACAGGCAATGAAAAACTGTTTTTT.